This T cell receptor beta chain was identified in a study of T cell repertoires in cytomegalovirus infection. Study overall: Public TCR beta signatures provided an indication of both CMV infection and a matching HLA type.

V was clipped by 1 base and J by 6 bases, with 9 bases between them. This CDR3 contains 13 residues. Looked up from germline, CDR1 is SGHTA and CDR2 is FQGNSA. Points from the study as a whole: Cumulated frequencies of public TCR beta families served to identify carriers of CMV plus the relevant HLA. The ex vivo response was dominated by HLA-C-restricted CMV-specific TCR beta clonotypes.

TCRdb re-called the reads with MiXCR, one entry per CDR3 protein. Among 740,000 or so distinct CDR3 sequences listed, approximately 40% were seen once. Note on this clonotype: Its antigen remains unidentified.

The receptor's source is a human donor in good health (CMV status not recorded). Some clones in this sample may be carry-over from other donors' samples. The sequenced sample consisted of PBMCs. The chain uses TRBV7-2 and TRBJ1-2; no reliable D call. CDR3 amino acids: CASSLGAGHGYTF. CDR3 DNA sequence: TGTGCCAGCAGCTTAGGTGCCGGGCATGGCTACACCTTC.